This T cell receptor beta chain was captured by sequencing in a study of PD-1 blockade in classical Hodgkin lymphoma. General study findings and limits: Initiation of nivolumab under 1 year after ASCT led to exclusion of patients. Similar baseline diversity was found in complete responders and newly diagnosed patients.

Deletions cut 6 bases from V and 0 bases from J, with 5 bases between. The CDR3 totals 12 residues. From germline, CDR1 is MNHEY and CDR2 SMNVEV (reference sequence). All the patients suffered relapse after autologous stem cell transplantation, and brentuximab vedotin exposure differed. This clone appeared a single time. Antigen: not known. Sequencing used immunoSEQ multiplex PCR; TCRdb keeps in-frame clones, though not all of them. The sample shows about 43,000 clones, roughly 78% of them seen only once. This specimen consisted of peripheral blood mononuclear cells (PBMCs), obtained before the second cycle of nivolumab. The chain links TRBV27 to TRBJ1-2; D gene uncertain. The receptor was isolated from a human donor with classical Hodgkin lymphoma. The CDR3 DNA reads TGTGCCAGCAGACAAGCTAACTATGGCTACACCTTC. Its protein is CASRQANYGYTF.